This T cell receptor (beta chain) is drawn from a study of shared clonotypes between healthy human individuals. The wider study: Used for every donor were three CD4 naive, three CD4 memory, two CD8 naive and one CD8 memory plate.

Germline assignment: CDR1 KGHSH and CDR2 LQKENI. Deletions cut 3 bases from V and 0 bases from J, with 12 bases between. The CDR3 consists of 16 residues. The data were produced by immunoSEQ multiplex PCR, yet TCRdb's version contains in-frame clones alone and is incomplete. Here the sample spans 1,400,000 or so clones, approximately 98.5% being singletons. Sequenced sample: naive CD4+ T cells sorted from blood. As for subset: CD45RA+ positively selected. This TCR was sampled from a young man in good health. The chain joins TRBV18 to TRBJ2-1, with D hard to call. CDR3 sequence reads: CASSPGGWSSYNEQFF. The DNA of the CDR3 is TGTGCCAGCTCACCGGGTGGATGGAGCTCCTACAATGAGCAGTTCTTC.